The present entry profiles one T cell receptor (beta chain) with its context. TCRdb's table, derived via immunoSEQ multiplex PCR, lists solely in-frame clones and lacks some. Altogether approximately 760,000 clones are present, approximately 85% being singletons, with the ten largest covering around 0.01%. The data belong to a study of shared T cell receptors in the human thymus. CDR3 length: 17 residues. J gave up 6 bases and V 6 bases, and 14 bases lay outside the gene matches. Germline lookup yields CDR1 SGHVS and CDR2 FQNEAQ. These data were also filed under a second study, of human thymus T cells.

The sequence derives from a girl under three years old with a congenital heart defect. The sequencing input was thymocytes. The chain couples TRBV7-8 to TRBJ1-5; 10 bases agree with TRBD1. The chain's CDR3 is CASSIDNTTGGGQPQHF. CDR3 DNA sequence: TGTGCCAGCAGTATCGACAACACGACAGGGGGCGGTCAGCCCCAGCATTTT.